This T cell receptor beta chain was captured by sequencing in a study of CD8 T cells in Susac syndrome. RNA in amounts of roughly 0.5 to 1 ug was reverse transcribed with random hexamers. The immunoSEQ assay covered 54 Vbeta and 13 Jbeta segments for CDR3. TCRdb re-derived calls from the immunoSEQ multiplex PCR reads in MiXCR, one entry per CDR3 protein. The table lists 95,000 to 150,000 distinct CDR3 sequences, 85% to 95% of them singletons. A remark on this clonotype: Its antigen is still unknown.

The multiple sclerosis control cohort comprised treatment-naive individuals presenting with stable or active relapsing-remitting disease. The study's findings and limits: As the study acknowledged, the number of individuals who were part of its TCR sequencing and HLA analysis was relatively small.

Germline assignment: CDR1 SGDLS and CDR2 YYNGEE. V shed 3 bases and J shed 3 bases, with 9 bases lying between them. This CDR3 has 13 residues. Sequencing used CD8+ T cells from PBMCs. J is TRBJ1-1 and V is TRBV9, with D hard to call. This clonotype was obtained from a human donor with multiple sclerosis. The CDR3, as DNA: TGTGCCAGCAGCGGGCATCCGGACACTGAAGCTTTCTTT. This sequence encodes CASSGHPDTEAFF.